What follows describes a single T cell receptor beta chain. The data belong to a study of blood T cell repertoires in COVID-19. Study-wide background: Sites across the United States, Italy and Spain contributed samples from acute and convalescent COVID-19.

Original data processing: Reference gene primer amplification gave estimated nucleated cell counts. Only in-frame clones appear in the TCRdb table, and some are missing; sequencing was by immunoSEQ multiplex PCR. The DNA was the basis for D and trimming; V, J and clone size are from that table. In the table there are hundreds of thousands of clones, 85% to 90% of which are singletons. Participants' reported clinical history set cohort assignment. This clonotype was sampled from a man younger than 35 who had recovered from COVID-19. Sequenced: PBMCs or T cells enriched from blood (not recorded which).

CDR3 sequence: CASRSGSGETQYF. The DNA of the CDR3 is TGTGCCAGTAGGAGCGGGAGTGGAGAGACCCAGTACTTC. This chain links TRBV19 with TRBJ2-5; 8 nucleotides align to TRBD2. The CDR3 has 13 residues. The V gene end was trimmed by 6 bases and the J gene end by 4 bases; junction bases not matched to a gene: 4. The germline gives CDR1 LNHDA, CDR2 SQIVND (reference sequence).